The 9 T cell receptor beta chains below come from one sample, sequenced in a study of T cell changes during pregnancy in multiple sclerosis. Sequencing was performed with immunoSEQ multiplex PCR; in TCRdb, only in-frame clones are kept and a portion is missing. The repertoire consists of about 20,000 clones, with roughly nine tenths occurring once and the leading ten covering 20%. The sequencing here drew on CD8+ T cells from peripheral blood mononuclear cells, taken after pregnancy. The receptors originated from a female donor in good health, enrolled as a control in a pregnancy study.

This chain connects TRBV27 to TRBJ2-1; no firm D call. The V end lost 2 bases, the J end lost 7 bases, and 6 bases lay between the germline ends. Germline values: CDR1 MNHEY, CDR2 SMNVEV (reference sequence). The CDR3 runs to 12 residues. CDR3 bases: TGTGCCAGCAGTTTACCCGGGAATGAGCAGTTCTTC. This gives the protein CASSLPGNEQFF.

CDR3 loop: CASRTGTTQETQYF. The CDR3, as DNA: TGTGCCAGCAGGACCGGGACTACCCAAGAGACCCAGTACTTC. This chain uses TRBV5-4 with TRBJ2-5; TRBD2 agrees at 7 bases. This CDR3 is built from 14 residues. Germline CDR1 SGHNT, CDR2 YYREEE (reference sequence). V lost 5 bases to trimming and J lost 1 base; unmatched junction nucleotides: 5. Filled out from reference TRBV5-4 and TRBJ2-5, the complete variable domain reads ETGVTQSPTHLIKTRGQQVTLRCSSQSGHNTVSWYQQALGQGPQFIFQYYREEENGRGNFPPRFSGLQFPNYSSELNVNALELDDSALYLCASRTGTTQETQYFGPGTRLLVL.

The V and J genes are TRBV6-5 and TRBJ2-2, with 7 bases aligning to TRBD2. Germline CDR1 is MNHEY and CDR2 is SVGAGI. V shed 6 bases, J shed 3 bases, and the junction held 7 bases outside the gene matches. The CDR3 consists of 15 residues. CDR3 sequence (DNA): TGTGCCAGCAGGGGCGGGAGTTGGGACACCGGGGAGCTGTTTTTT. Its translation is CASRGGSWDTGELFF.

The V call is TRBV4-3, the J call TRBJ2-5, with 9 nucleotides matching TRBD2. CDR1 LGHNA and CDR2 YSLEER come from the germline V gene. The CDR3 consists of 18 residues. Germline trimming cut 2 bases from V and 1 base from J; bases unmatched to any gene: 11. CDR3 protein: CASSQLRGGGGFQETQYF. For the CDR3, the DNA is TGCGCCAGCAGCCAATTGCGGGGGGGCGGTGGGTTCCAAGAGACCCAGTACTTC.

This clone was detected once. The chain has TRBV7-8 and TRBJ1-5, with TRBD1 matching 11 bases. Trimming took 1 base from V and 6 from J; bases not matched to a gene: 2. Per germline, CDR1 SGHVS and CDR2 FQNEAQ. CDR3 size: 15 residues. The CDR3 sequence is CASSLGDRGFQPQHF. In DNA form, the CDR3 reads TGTGCCAGCAGCTTAGGGGACAGGGGGTTTCAGCCCCAGCATTTT.

CDR3 protein: CATKGTSGSSEAKNIQYF. Here the CDR3 DNA reads TGTGCCACCAAAGGGACTAGCGGGAGCTCCGAAGCCAAAAACATTCAGTACTTC. V usage is TRBV15 and J usage is TRBJ2-4, with TRBD2 matching 14 bases. J was trimmed by 0 bases and V by 7 bases; bases with no gene match: 8. Germline CDR1 and CDR2: LNHNV and YYDKDF (reference sequence). This CDR3 comprises 18 residues. The full variable domain, its missing parts supplied by reference TRBV15 and TRBJ2-4, is DAMVIQNPRYQVTQFGKPVTLSCSQTLNHNVMYWYQQKSSQAPKLLFHYYDKDFNNEADTPDNFQSRRPNTSFCFLDIRSPGLGDTAMYLCATKGTSGSSEAKNIQYFGAGTRLSVL.

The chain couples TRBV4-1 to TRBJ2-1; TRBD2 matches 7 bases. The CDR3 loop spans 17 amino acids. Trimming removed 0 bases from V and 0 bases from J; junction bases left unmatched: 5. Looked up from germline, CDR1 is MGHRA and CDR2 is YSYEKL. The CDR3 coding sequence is TGCGCCAGCAGCCAAGAAGGGAGCGGGGCCTCCTACAATGAGCAGTTCTTC. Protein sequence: CASSQEGSGASYNEQFF.

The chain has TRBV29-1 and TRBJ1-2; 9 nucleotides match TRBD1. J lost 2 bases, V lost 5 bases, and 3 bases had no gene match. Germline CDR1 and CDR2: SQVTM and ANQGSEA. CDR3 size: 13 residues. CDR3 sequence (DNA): TGCAGCGTTAACAGGGGGCCAAACTATGGCTACACCTTC. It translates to CSVNRGPNYGYTF. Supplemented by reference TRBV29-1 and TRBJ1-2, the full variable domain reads SAVISQKPSRDICQRGTSLTIQCQVDSQVTMMFWYRQQPGQSLTLIATANQGSEATYESGFVIDKFPISRPNLTFSTLTVSNMSPEDSSIYLCSVNRGPNYGYTFGSGTRLTVV.

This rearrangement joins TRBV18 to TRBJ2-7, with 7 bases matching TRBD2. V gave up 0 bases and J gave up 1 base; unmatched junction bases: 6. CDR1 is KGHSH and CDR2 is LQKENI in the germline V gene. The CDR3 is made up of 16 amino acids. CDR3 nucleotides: TGTGCCAGCTCACCACCTTTGAGCGGGGCGTCCTACGAGCAGTACTTC. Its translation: CASSPPLSGASYEQYF. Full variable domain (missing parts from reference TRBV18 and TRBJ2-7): NAGVMQNPRHLVRRRGQEARLRCSPMKGHSHVYWYRQLPEEGLKFMVYLQKENIIDESGMPKERFSAEFPKEGPSILRIQQVVRGDSAAYFCASSPPLSGASYEQYFGPGTRLTVT.